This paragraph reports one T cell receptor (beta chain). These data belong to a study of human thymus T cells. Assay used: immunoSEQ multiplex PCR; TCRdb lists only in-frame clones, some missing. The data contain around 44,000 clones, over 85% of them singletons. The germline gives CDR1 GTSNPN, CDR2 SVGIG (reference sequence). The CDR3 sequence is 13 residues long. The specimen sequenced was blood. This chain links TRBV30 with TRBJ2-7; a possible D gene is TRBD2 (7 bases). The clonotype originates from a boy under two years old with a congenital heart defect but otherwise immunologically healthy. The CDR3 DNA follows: TGTGCGCGCGGGGGCCGTAGCTCCTACGAGCAGTACTTC. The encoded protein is CARGGRSSYEQYF.